These 7 T cell receptor beta chains came from one sample sequenced in a study of blood T cell repertoires in COVID-19. Repertoires were generated with immunoSEQ multiplex PCR, while TCRdb's copy carries only in-frame clones and drops some. This sample has tens of thousands of clones, with about nine tenths found just once. Sequenced: peripheral blood. All receptors derive from a man aged 55 to 70 with acute or convalescent COVID-19.

This sequence joins TRBV11-2 and TRBJ2-7; 11 bases match TRBD2. Per germline, CDR1 SGHAT and CDR2 FQNNGV. The CDR3 sequence is 17 residues long. Trimming removed 0 bases from V and 3 bases from J; junction bases left unmatched: 7. The CDR3 reads CASSLDSGGAAGYEQYF. The CDR3 DNA reads as TGTGCCAGCAGCTTAGATAGCGGGGGGGCCGCGGGCTACGAGCAGTACTTC.

The CDR3 sequence: CASSPAGDTGELFF. CDR3 nucleotide sequence: TGTGCCAGCAGTCCCGCGGGGGACACCGGGGAGCTGTTTTTT. The chain is built from TRBV5-4 and TRBJ2-2; 7 bases align to TRBD2. After removal of 5 bases from V and 3 bases from J, the junction contained 4 bases not matched to a gene. Germline V gene data show CDR1 as SGHNT and CDR2 as YYREEE (reference sequence). This CDR3 is 14 amino acids long.

The V and J genes are TRBV2 and TRBJ1-4; D remains unclear. The CDR3 contains 14 residues. The ends were cut back, 6 bases at V and 8 bases at J, with 16 bases in the middle. The germline gives CDR1 SNHLY, CDR2 FYNNEI. This chain's CDR3 is CASSATETREKLFF. The DNA of the CDR3 is TGTGCCAGCAGCGCGACTGAGACCCGGGAAAAACTGTTTTTT.

The sample holds a few counts of this clone. V gene TRBV3-1 (or the pseudogene TRBV3-2) combines with J gene TRBJ1-2, with TRBD1 as a possible D gene (6 bases). With 0 bases removed from V and 7 bases from J, the gap between germline ends came to 15 bases. This CDR3 is 15 amino acids long. Germline CDR1 is LGHDT and CDR2 is YNNKEL (reference sequence). The CDR3 reads CASSQERGGVSGYTF. The CDR3, as DNA: TGTGCCAGCAGCCAAGAGAGAGGGGGTGTCAGTGGCTACACCTTC.

The chain couples TRBV7-9 to TRBJ1-3; no clear D. V dropped 0 bases and J dropped 0 bases, with 3 bases sitting between them. This CDR3 is 14 amino acids long. The germline gives CDR1 SEHNR, CDR2 FQNEAQ (reference sequence). The CDR3 DNA reads as TGTGCCAGCAGCTTAGCTATCTCTGGAAACACCATATATTTT. Translating gives CASSLAISGNTIYF.

The CDR3 nucleotides are TGTGCCAGCTCACCACGGGCGGGGTTTGCTTTCTTT. As protein: CASSPRAGFAFF. This chain joins TRBV18 and TRBJ1-1; D unresolved. The CDR3 covers 12 residues. Between the trimmed V and J ends, which lost 1 base and 11 bases, there was a span of 11 bases. Germline-derived CDR1 and CDR2 are KGHSH and LQKENI.

The CDR3 region has the DNA TGTGCCAGCAGCCTGGACAGGGGGCAGGGGGGTACTGAAGCTTTCTTT. This codes for CASSLDRGQGGTEAFF. V usage is TRBV3-1 (or the pseudogene TRBV3-2) and J usage is TRBJ1-1; 11 nucleotides agree with TRBD1. Germline loops: CDR1 LGHDT, CDR2 YNNKEL (reference sequence). The V segment lost 4 bases and the J segment 5 bases; nucleotides outside the gene matches: 9. The CDR3 length is 16 residues.